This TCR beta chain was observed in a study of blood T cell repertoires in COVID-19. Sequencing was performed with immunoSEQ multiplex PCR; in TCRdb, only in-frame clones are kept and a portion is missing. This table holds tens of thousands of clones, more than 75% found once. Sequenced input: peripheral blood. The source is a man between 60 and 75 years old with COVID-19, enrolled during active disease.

DNA of the CDR3: TGTGCCAGCAGCCAAGAATTTCGGGTGGGGGGAAACGAGCAGTACTTC. Its translation is CASSQEFRVGGNEQYF. The chain joins TRBV3-1 (or the pseudogene TRBV3-2) to TRBJ2-7; perhaps TRBD2 as D (6 bases). The CDR3 extends over 16 amino acids. The V end lost 0 bases, the J end lost 5 bases, and 17 bases lay between the germline ends. The V gene's germline CDR1 is LGHDT and CDR2 YNNKEL (reference sequence).